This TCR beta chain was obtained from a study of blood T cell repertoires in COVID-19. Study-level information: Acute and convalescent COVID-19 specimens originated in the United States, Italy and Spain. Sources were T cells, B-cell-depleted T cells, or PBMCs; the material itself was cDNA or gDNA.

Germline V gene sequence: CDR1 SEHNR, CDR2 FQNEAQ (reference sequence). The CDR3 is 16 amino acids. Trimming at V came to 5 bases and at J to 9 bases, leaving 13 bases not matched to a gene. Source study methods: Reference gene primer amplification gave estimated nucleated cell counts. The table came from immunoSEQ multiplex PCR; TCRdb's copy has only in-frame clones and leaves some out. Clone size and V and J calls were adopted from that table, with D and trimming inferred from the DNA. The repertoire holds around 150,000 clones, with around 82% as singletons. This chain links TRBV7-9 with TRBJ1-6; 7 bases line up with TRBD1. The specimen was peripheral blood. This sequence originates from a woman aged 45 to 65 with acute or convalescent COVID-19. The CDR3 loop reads CASSPETARGISPLHF. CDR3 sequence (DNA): TGTGCCAGCAGCCCAGAGACCGCCAGGGGGATTTCACCCCTCCACTTT.